Following are 2 T cell receptor beta chains from one sample sequenced in a study of cytomegalovirus exposure and HLA in healthy donors. Sequencing was performed with immunoSEQ multiplex PCR; in TCRdb, only in-frame clones are kept and a portion is missing. The sample contains about 130,000 clones, approximately 95% of which appear only once. Material: PBMCs. The receptors originated from a man younger than 35 in good health and CMV-seronegative.

This clone was seen only once. CDR3 protein: CASSSRDSRADTQYF. CDR3 DNA: TGTGCCAGCAGCTCCCGGGACAGTAGGGCAGATACGCAGTATTTT. V is TRBV7-9 and J is TRBJ2-3; 7 nucleotides agree with TRBD1. The V segment lost 4 bases and the J segment 4 bases; nucleotides outside the gene matches: 8. CDR3 length: 15 amino acids. Germline V lookup: CDR1 SEHNR, CDR2 FQNEAQ (reference sequence).

A word on this clone: Sequence at one end of the junction differs from germline and may be a read error. This chain uses TRBV13 with TRBJ1-4; a weak D match, TRBD1 (6 bases). Per germline, CDR1 PRHDT and CDR2 FYEKMQ (reference sequence). The CDR3 is made up of 15 amino acids. This CDR3 is CASSLSGTTNEKLFF. CDR3 sequence (DNA): TGTGCCAGCAGCTTAAGTGGGACAACAAATGAAAAACTGTTTTTT.